Below are 32 T cell receptor beta chains sequenced from a single sample in a study of blood T cell repertoires in COVID-19. Measured with immunoSEQ multiplex PCR; TCRdb has only the in-frame clones, and not every one. Here the sample spans 100,000 or so clones, roughly 79% being singletons. The sequenced sample was peripheral blood. The origin of the receptors is a human donor in a cohort sampled during active COVID-19.

This sequence joins TRBV6-1 and TRBJ1-4; 7 positions match TRBD1. Germline lookup yields CDR1 MNHNS and CDR2 SASEGT. This CDR3 contains 16 residues. The ends lost 4 bases at V and 4 bases at J; junction bases unmatched: 9. This CDR3 reads CASSVVRTGYNEKLFF. CDR3 nucleotides: TGTGCCAGCAGTGTTGTTAGGACAGGCTATAATGAAAAACTGTTTTTT.

V is TRBV5-1 and J is TRBJ1-1; D is undetermined. The germline V gene encodes CDR1 SGHRS and CDR2 YFSETQ. Between the trimmed V and J ends, which lost 0 bases and 0 bases, there was a span of 9 bases. The CDR3 sequence is 15 residues long. Here the CDR3 DNA reads TGCGCCAGCAGCTTGGATCAACTCCTGAACACTGAAGCTTTCTTT. Protein product: CASSLDQLLNTEAFF.

The chain employs TRBV6-5 and TRBJ2-7, with 8 nucleotides matching TRBD1. This CDR3 has 14 amino acids. With V trimmed by 5 bases and J by 6 bases, 9 bases remained unmatched. CDR1 MNHEY and CDR2 SVGAGI come from the germline V gene. The CDR3 nucleotides are TGTGCCAGCAGTCTTCAGGGGGCGCTAGCCGAGCAGTACTTC. It codes for CASSLQGALAEQYF.

As for this clone: The junction shows a germline mismatch at one end, possibly a read error. This sequence joins TRBV7-2 and TRBJ2-7, with 11 nucleotides matching TRBD2. This CDR3 is 14 amino acids long. The germline gives CDR1 SGHTA, CDR2 FQGNSA. The CDR3 region has the DNA TGTGCCAGCAGGTTAGCGGGGGGGAACTACGAGCAGTACTTC. It is translated as CASRLAGGNYEQYF.

This clone was seen just once. This chain uses TRBV6-2 or TRBV6-3 with TRBJ2-3, with D uncertain. CDR3 size: 14 residues. Germline CDR1 MNHEY, CDR2 SVGEGT. The ends were cut back, 6 bases at V and 4 bases at J, with 14 bases in the middle. CDR3 DNA: TGTGCCAGCAGCTCAACATCCGCGGCAGATACGCAGTATTTT. This gives the protein CASSSTSAADTQYF.

V and J are TRBV28 and TRBJ1-1; 10 positions match TRBD1. CDR1 is MDHEN, CDR2 SYDVKM, per germline. V gave up 7 bases and J gave up 11 bases; unmatched junction bases: 13. The CDR3 contains 14 residues. The CDR3 DNA reads TGTGCCAGCACCGACCGGGACAGGGGAATAACCGCTTTCTTT. It yields the protein CASTDRDRGITAFF.

The chain has TRBV5-4 and TRBJ2-3, with 7 bases matching TRBD2. The CDR3 sequence is 17 residues long. The germline gives CDR1 SGHNT, CDR2 YYREEE (reference sequence). Germline trimming cut 4 bases from V and 0 bases from J; bases unmatched to any gene: 11. The CDR3 coding sequence is TGTGCCAGCAGCCCCATGGTTGGTAGCGGGAGCACAGATACGCAGTATTTT. It translates to CASSPMVGSGSTDTQYF. The full variable domain, with the rest looked up from reference TRBV5-4 and TRBJ2-3, is ETGVTQSPTHLIKTRGQQVTLRCSSQSGHNTVSWYQQALGQGPQFIFQYYREEENGRGNFPPRFSGLQFPNYSSELNVNALELDDSALYLCASSPMVGSGSTDTQYFGPGTRLTVL.

J is TRBJ2-7 and V is TRBV27, with D possibly TRBD2 on 6 matching bases. Germline V lookup: CDR1 MNHEY, CDR2 SMNVEV (reference sequence). V was cut by 5 bases and J by 2 bases, with 16 bases left in between. The CDR3 covers 15 residues. CDR3 sequence: CASSARTLAAYEQYF. In DNA form, the CDR3 reads TGTGCCAGCAGTGCCAGGACCTTAGCGGCCTACGAGCAGTACTTC.

This clone turned up a few times. The rearrangement links TRBV19 to TRBJ2-2; D ambiguous. CDR3 length: 14 residues. Looked up from germline, CDR1 is LNHDA and CDR2 is SQIVND (reference sequence). V lost 5 bases, J lost 2 bases, and 9 bases lay in between. The CDR3 here is CASSPRVNTGELFF. DNA for the CDR3: TGTGCCAGTAGTCCACGGGTCAACACCGGGGAGCTGTTTTTT.

The chain uses TRBV19 and TRBJ1-2; 9 bases are shared with TRBD1. Germline V lookup: CDR1 LNHDA, CDR2 SQIVND (reference sequence). The CDR3 sequence is 14 residues long. J lost 2 bases, V lost 6 bases, and 4 bases had no gene match. The CDR3 reads CASSPGQGNYGYTF. The CDR3 DNA is TGTGCCAGTAGCCCGGGACAGGGAAACTATGGCTACACCTTC. The variable domain in full, with the rest retrieved from reference TRBV19 and TRBJ1-2, is DGGITQSPKYLFRKEGQNVTLSCEQNLNHDAMYWYRQDPGQGLRLIYYSQIVNDFQKGDIAEGYSVSREKKESFPLTVTSAQKNPTAFYLCASSPGQGNYGYTFGSGTRLTVV.

This chain's CDR3 is CASSLTNRGRTETQYF. The CDR3 nucleotides are TGTGCCAGCAGCCTTACAAACAGGGGGCGTACGGAGACCCAGTACTTC. This sequence joins TRBV3-1 (or the pseudogene TRBV3-2) and TRBJ2-5; 9 bases fit TRBD1. Germline CDR1 is LGHDT and CDR2 is YNNKEL (reference sequence). CDR3 length: 16 residues. With V trimmed by 4 bases and J by 5 bases, 11 bases remained unmatched.

The rearrangement uses TRBV24-1 and TRBJ2-7, with D tentatively TRBD1 (6 bases). The CDR3 has 13 residues. V was shortened by 5 bases and J by 4 bases, with 11 bases between the two germline ends. The germline gives CDR1 KGHDR, CDR2 SFDVKD. The DNA of the CDR3 is TGTGCCACCAGTGCCCGGGACATTTACGAGCAGTACTTC. Translation gives CATSARDIYEQYF.

This chain uses TRBV7-2 with TRBJ1-1, with D perhaps matching TRBD1 (6 bases). CDR3 length: 16 residues. Germline values: CDR1 SGHTA, CDR2 FQGNSA. The V end lost 5 bases, the J end lost 7 bases, and 23 bases lay between the germline ends. CDR3 nucleotide sequence: TGTGCCAGCAGCCCCCTGGTGGGACAAGGCCTGCTTGAAGCTTTCTTT. Its translation: CASSPLVGQGLLEAFF.

This chain uses TRBV5-1 with TRBJ1-1, with 8 bases that match TRBD1. V was clipped by 4 bases and J by 4 bases; unmatched bases: 3. The CDR3 runs 13 residues. The germline gives CDR1 SGHRS, CDR2 YFSETQ. This CDR3 reads CASSPDRATEAFF. CDR3 nucleotides: TGCGCCAGCAGCCCGGACAGGGCCACTGAAGCTTTCTTT.

The CDR3 bases are TGTGCCAGCCGCGGCGGTGGTGGGCCCCAGCATTTT. This codes for CASRGGGGPQHF. V gene TRBV12-3 or TRBV12-4 combines with J gene TRBJ1-5; D is unresolved. This CDR3 contains 12 residues. The V end was cut by 8 bases, the J end by 9 bases, with 14 bases between.

The chain uses TRBV12-3 or TRBV12-4 and TRBJ1-1, with D possibly being TRBD1 (6 bases). This CDR3 has 12 amino acids. The V gene lost 11 bases and the J gene lost 3 bases, with 13 bases spanning the gap. The CDR3 is CAGGLGDTEAFF. In DNA form, the CDR3 reads TGTGCCGGGGGCTTGGGGGACACTGAAGCTTTCTTT.

This chain connects TRBV10-3 to TRBJ1-1; the D is unclear. This CDR3 has 14 residues. CDR1 is ENHRY and CDR2 is SYGVKD in the germline V gene. The V end lost 11 bases, the J end lost 0 bases, and 16 bases lay between the germline ends. CDR3 amino acids: CAASAAGVNTEAFF. CDR3 nucleotide sequence: TGTGCCGCCTCAGCGGCGGGAGTGAACACTGAAGCTTTCTTT.

The chain couples TRBV4-3 to TRBJ2-5, with 7 nucleotides matching TRBD2. The ends lost 1 base at V and 2 bases at J; junction bases unmatched: 7. The CDR3 covers 16 residues. Germline CDR1 and CDR2: LGHNA and YSLEER. DNA for the CDR3: TGCGCCAGCAGCCAAGGCGGTGGGGGGGGGCAAGAGACCCAGTACTTC. This codes for CASSQGGGGGQETQYF.

This sequence joins TRBV25-1 and TRBJ2-3; D might be TRBD2 (5 bases). This CDR3 is 14 amino acids long. Trimming removed 9 bases at V and 4 bases at J, with 17 bases between. Germline assignment: CDR1 MGHDK and CDR2 SYGVNS. For the CDR3, the DNA is TGTGCCAGTCTTTCGGACTCTTCGCCAGATACGCAGTATTTT. Protein sequence: CASLSDSSPDTQYF.

V gene TRBV29-1 combines with J gene TRBJ1-2; TRBD1 is a possible D gene (6 bases). Germline lookup yields CDR1 SQVTM and CDR2 ANQGSEA. Deletions cut 3 bases from V and 2 bases from J, with 22 bases between. The CDR3 runs 17 residues. CDR3 sequence: CSVEFPDLRQENYGYTF. In nucleotides, the CDR3 is TGCAGCGTTGAGTTCCCCGATCTAAGACAGGAAAACTATGGCTACACCTTC.

In this sample, this clone turned up once. This chain connects TRBV7-2 to TRBJ2-5; 10 bases line up with TRBD2. CDR3 length: 15 amino acids. V was clipped by 5 bases and J by 4 bases; unmatched bases: 7. CDR1 and CDR2 (germline): SGHTA, FQGNSA. In DNA, the CDR3 is TGTGCCAGCAGCCCGCGCGCTAGCGGGAGAGAGACCCAGTACTTC. Its protein product is CASSPRASGRETQYF.

V gene TRBV7-2 combines with J gene TRBJ2-2; possible D gene TRBD1, 5 bases. V lost 6 bases and J 4 bases, leaving 9 bases between the germline ends. The V gene's germline CDR1 is SGHTA and CDR2 FQGNSA. The CDR3 consists of 13 residues. The CDR3 region is CASSLRVTGELFF. As DNA, the CDR3 is TGTGCCAGCAGTCTCAGGGTCACCGGGGAGCTGTTTTTT.

This rearrangement joins TRBV4-1 to TRBJ1-2, with no clear D. From germline, CDR1 is MGHRA and CDR2 YSYEKL. There are 15 residues in the CDR3. The V gene lost 3 bases and the J gene lost 0 bases, with 11 bases spanning the gap. CDR3 protein: CASSHRVLSNYGYTF. The DNA of the CDR3 is TGCGCCAGCAGCCATCGAGTGCTTTCTAACTATGGCTACACCTTC.

This chain joins TRBV7-2 and TRBJ1-1, with D unresolved. From germline, CDR1 is SGHTA and CDR2 FQGNSA. The CDR3 spans 13 residues. The V and J ends lost 3 bases and 0 bases respectively, with 5 bases between them. For the CDR3, the DNA is TGTGCCAGCAGCTTTAATATGAACACTGAAGCTTTCTTT. It yields the protein CASSFNMNTEAFF.

This chain uses TRBV6-6 with TRBJ1-3; 9 nucleotides align to TRBD1. V was pared by 5 bases and J by 4 bases, with 15 bases of the junction left unmatched. Germline lookup yields CDR1 MNHNY and CDR2 SVGAGI (reference sequence). The length of the CDR3 is 18 residues. The CDR3 region is CASSPGRVQGAGGNTIYF. The CDR3 region has the DNA TGTGCCAGCAGTCCGGGACGGGTACAGGGGGCGGGAGGAAACACCATATATTTT.

The CDR3 loop is CASSLGQGLRYSNQPQHF. The CDR3 DNA sequence: TGTGCCAGCAGCTTAGGACAGGGGTTAAGGTATAGCAATCAGCCCCAGCATTTT. V is TRBV5-5 and J is TRBJ1-5, with TRBD1 matching 9 bases. Germline CDR1 and CDR2: SGHKS and YYEKEE (reference sequence). This CDR3 has 18 amino acids. The trim removed 2 bases at V and 0 bases at J, leaving 9 bases unmatched.

This clone was seen only a few times. The gene calls are TRBV4-2 and TRBJ1-5; TRBD1 matches at 7 bases. CDR1 and CDR2 from the germline V gene are LGHNA and YNFKEQ. The CDR3 totals 17 residues. J was trimmed by 7 bases and V by 0 bases; bases with no gene match: 12. The CDR3 DNA sequence: TGTGCCAGCAGCCAAGAAACTAGGACAGGAGGGACACAGCCCCAGCATTTT. Its translation: CASSQETRTGGTQPQHF.

The chain has TRBV12-3 or TRBV12-4 and TRBJ1-2; D may be TRBD1 (6 bases). V lost 3 bases to trimming and J lost 4 bases, with 9 bases between them. The CDR3 contains 13 residues. CDR3 loop: CASSFGQFYGYTF. The DNA of the CDR3 is TGTGCCAGCAGTTTTGGACAGTTCTATGGCTACACCTTC.

In its sample, this clone was seen a few times. This specimen includes other DNA sequences encoding the same CDR3. The CDR3 nucleotides read TGTGCCAGCAGCCAAGCAGGAATGAACACTGAAGCTTTCTTT. Amino acids: CASSQAGMNTEAFF. The chain uses TRBV14 and TRBJ1-1, with unresolved D. The ends were cut back, 1 base at V and 0 bases at J, with 6 bases in the middle. This CDR3 region has 14 residues. CDR1 and CDR2 from the germline V gene are SGHDN and FVKESK.

The chain uses TRBV5-4 and TRBJ2-6; 7 bases match TRBD1. The CDR3 has 18 residues. Germline loops: CDR1 SGHNT, CDR2 YYREEE (reference sequence). Trimming cost V 3 bases and J 0 bases; bases outside gene matches: 9. The DNA of the CDR3 is TGTGCCAGCAGCTACACCGGGACAGCGCACTCTGGGGCCAACGTCCTGACTTTC. Encoded protein: CASSYTGTAHSGANVLTF.

V and J are TRBV28 and TRBJ2-7; 8 bases agree with TRBD1. This CDR3 has 15 residues. Trimming at V came to 4 bases and at J to 5 bases, leaving 10 bases not matched to a gene. In germline, CDR1 is MDHEN, CDR2 SYDVKM. CDR3 sequence reads: CASSSADRVLHEQYF. The CDR3 DNA follows: TGTGCCAGCAGTTCCGCGGACAGGGTTCTGCACGAGCAGTACTTC.

The gene calls are TRBV28 and TRBJ1-4, with 8 nucleotides matching TRBD1. The CDR3 extends over 14 amino acids. The J segment lost 7 bases and the V segment lost 6 bases, leaving 7 bases of the junction unmatched. Germline V gene data show CDR1 as MDHEN and CDR2 as SYDVKM. In DNA, the CDR3 is TGTGCCAGCAGAGGGTCAGGGGGCGGTGAAAAACTGTTTTTT. Protein: CASRGSGGGEKLFF.